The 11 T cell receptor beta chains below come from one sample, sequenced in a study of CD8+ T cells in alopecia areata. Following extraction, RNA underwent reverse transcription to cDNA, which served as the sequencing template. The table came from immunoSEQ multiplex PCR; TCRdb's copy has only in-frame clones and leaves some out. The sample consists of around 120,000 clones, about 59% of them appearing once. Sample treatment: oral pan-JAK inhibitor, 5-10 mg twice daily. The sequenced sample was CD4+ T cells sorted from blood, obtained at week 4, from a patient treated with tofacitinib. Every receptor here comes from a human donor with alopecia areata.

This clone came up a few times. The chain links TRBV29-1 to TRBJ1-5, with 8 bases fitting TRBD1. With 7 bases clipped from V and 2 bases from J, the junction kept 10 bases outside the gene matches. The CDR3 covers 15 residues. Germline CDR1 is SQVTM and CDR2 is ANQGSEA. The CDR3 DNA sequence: TGCAGCGGCGGACAGGGCAGGCGGGGCAATCAGCCCCAGCATTTT. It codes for CSGGQGRRGNQPQHF.

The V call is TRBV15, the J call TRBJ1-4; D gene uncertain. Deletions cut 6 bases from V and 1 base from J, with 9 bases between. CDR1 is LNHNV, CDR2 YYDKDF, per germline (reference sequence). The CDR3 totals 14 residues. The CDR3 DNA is TGTGCCACCAGGGGGATTGGAACTAATGAAAAACTGTTTTTT. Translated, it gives CATRGIGTNEKLFF.

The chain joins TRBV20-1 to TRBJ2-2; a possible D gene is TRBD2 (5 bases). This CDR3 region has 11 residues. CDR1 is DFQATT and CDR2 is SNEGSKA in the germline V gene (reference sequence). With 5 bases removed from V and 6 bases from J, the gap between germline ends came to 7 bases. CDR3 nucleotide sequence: TGCAGTGCTCCGGAGGCCGGGGAGCTGTTTTTT. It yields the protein CSAPEAGELFF.

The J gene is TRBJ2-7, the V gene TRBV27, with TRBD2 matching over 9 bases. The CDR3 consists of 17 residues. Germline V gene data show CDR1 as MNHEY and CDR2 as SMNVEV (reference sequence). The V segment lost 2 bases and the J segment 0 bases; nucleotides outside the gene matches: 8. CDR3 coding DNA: TGTGCCAGCAGTTTAGCGAAGCTAGCGGGACTCTCCTACGAGCAGTACTTC. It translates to CASSLAKLAGLSYEQYF.

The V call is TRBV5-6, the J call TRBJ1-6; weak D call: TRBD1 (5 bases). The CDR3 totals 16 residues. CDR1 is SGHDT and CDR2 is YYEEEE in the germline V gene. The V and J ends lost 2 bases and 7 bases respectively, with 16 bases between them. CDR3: CASSLSPRDGNSPLHF. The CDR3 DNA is TGTGCCAGCAGCTTAAGTCCCCGGGACGGGAATTCACCCCTCCACTTT.

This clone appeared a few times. The CDR3 spells CASSAGTANEKLFF. CDR3 coding DNA: TGTGCCAGCAGTGCCGGGACAGCGAATGAAAAACTGTTTTTT. The chain employs TRBV25-1 and TRBJ1-4; 7 bases align to TRBD1. Germline-derived CDR1 and CDR2 are MGHDK and SYGVNS. The CDR3 runs 14 residues. The J segment lost 5 bases and the V segment lost 4 bases, leaving 4 bases of the junction unmatched.

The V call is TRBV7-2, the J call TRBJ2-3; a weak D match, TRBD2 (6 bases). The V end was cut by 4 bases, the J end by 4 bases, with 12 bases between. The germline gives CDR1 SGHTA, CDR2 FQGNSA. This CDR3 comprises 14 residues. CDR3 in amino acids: CASSSRLVPDTQYF. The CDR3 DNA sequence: TGTGCCAGCAGCTCCCGACTAGTTCCAGATACGCAGTATTTT.

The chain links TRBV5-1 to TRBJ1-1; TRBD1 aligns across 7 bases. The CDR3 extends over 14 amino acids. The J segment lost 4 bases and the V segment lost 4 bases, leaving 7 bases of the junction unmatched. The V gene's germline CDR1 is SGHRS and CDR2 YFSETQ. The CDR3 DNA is TGCGCCAGCAGCATTCAGGGGGAAGTCACTGAAGCTTTCTTT. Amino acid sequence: CASSIQGEVTEAFF.

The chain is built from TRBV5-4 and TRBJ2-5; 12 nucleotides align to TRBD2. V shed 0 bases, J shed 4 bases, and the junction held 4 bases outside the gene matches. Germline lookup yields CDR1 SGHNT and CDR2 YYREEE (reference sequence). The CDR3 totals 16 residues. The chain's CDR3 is CASSLASGGGRETQYF. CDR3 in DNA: TGTGCCAGCAGCTTGGCTAGCGGGGGGGGTCGAGAGACCCAGTACTTC. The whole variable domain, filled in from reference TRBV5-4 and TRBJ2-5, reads ETGVTQSPTHLIKTRGQQVTLRCSSQSGHNTVSWYQQALGQGPQFIFQYYREEENGRGNFPPRFSGLQFPNYSSELNVNALELDDSALYLCASSLASGGGRETQYFGPGTRLLVL.

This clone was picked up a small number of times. This chain's CDR3 is CAWKTGGTDEQYF. CDR3 DNA sequence: TGTGCCTGGAAAACAGGGGGCACGGACGAGCAGTACTTC. The chain employs TRBV30 and TRBJ2-7; 9 positions match TRBD1. The germline gives CDR1 GTSNPN, CDR2 SVGIG (reference sequence). The V segment lost 4 bases and the J segment 5 bases; nucleotides outside the gene matches: 6. The CDR3 totals 13 residues.

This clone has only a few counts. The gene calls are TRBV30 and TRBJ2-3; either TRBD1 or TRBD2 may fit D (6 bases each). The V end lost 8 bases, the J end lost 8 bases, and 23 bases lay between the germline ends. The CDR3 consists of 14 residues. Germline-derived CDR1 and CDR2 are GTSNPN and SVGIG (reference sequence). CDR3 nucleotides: TGTGCCCGGCTTATCGGGGGCGGGGCGGGTACGCAGTATTTT. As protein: CARLIGGGAGTQYF. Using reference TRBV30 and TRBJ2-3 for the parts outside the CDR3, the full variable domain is SQTIHQWPATLVQPVGSPLSLECTVEGTSNPNLYWYRQAAGRGLQLLFYSVGIGQISSEVPQNLSASRPQDRQFILSSKKLLLSDSGFYLCARLIGGGAGTQYFGPGTRLTVL.